This T cell receptor (beta chain) was retrieved from a study of T cell clones after liver transplantation. Study-wide background: Immunosuppression withdrawal was tried within 2 years after liver transplantation in this trial. At least one year of complete immunosuppression withdrawal without enzymes over twice normal defined tolerance. Overall study findings and caveats: Graft donor-reactive T cells may have migrated into the graft rather than being deleted. Low donor cell numbers restricted donor-reactive repertoire measurement in two subjects.

The CDR3 consists of 13 residues. Trimming stripped 3 bases from V and 3 bases from J, with 9 bases between. Germline V gene lookup returns CDR1 SGHTA and CDR2 FQGNSA. Libraries were prepared by immunoSEQ multiplex PCR; TCRdb keeps only in-frame clonotypes and omits some of them. The data hold around 100,000 clones, with approximately 78% observed a single time. Notes on this clone: Its specificity is not known.

The sample in question was CD4+ T cells from blood, obtained before liver transplant. The clonotype originates from a human donor who received a liver transplant. The rearrangement uses TRBV7-2 and TRBJ2-7; D unresolved. CDR3 sequence: CASSFGSGYEQYF. The CDR3 nucleotides are TGTGCCAGCAGCTTTGGGTCGGGCTACGAGCAGTACTTC.